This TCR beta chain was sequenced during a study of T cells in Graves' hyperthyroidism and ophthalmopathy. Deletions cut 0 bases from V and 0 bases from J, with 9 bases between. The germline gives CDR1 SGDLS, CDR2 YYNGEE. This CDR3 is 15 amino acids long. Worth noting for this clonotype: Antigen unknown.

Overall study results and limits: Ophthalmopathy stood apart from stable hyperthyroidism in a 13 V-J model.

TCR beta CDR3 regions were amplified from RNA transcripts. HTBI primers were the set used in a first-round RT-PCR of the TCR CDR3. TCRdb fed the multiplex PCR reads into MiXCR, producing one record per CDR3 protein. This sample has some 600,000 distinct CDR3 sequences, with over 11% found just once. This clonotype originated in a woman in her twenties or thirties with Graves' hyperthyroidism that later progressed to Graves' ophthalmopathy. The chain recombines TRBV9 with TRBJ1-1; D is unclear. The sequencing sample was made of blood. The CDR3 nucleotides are TGTGCCAGCAGCGTAGACGGGTTCATGAACACTGAAGCTTTCTTT. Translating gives CASSVDGFMNTEAFF.